This is a list of T cell receptor beta chains from one sample in a study of neurological immune-mediated disorders. Using its own MiXCR run on the 5' RACE reads, TCRdb lists one record per CDR3 protein. In the table there are 50,000 to 60,000 distinct CDR3 sequences, about 4% of which are singletons. Material: CD4+ T cells from blood. Receptors originate from a woman aged 40 to 50 with multiple sclerosis. Both conserved end residues are part of each CDR3. Fields, in order: V gene, D gene, J gene, CDR3 protein. The D gene is left open where the match is weak.

>TRBV6-5|.|TRBJ2-2
CASARGTAGELFF
>TRBV12-3/TRBV12-4|.|TRBJ1-5
CASSLSHQPQHF
>TRBV5-8|.|TRBJ1-5
CASSFRGISNQPQHF
>TRBV6-5|.|TRBJ1-1
CASSYGRVNTEAFF
>TRBV2|.|TRBJ2-6
CASSEKGPSGANVLTF
>TRBV29-1|TRBD1|TRBJ1-1
CSVLGTGLGNTEAFF
>TRBV6-6|.|TRBJ2-3
CASLGDFGGFTDTQYF
>TRBV14|TRBD2|TRBJ2-1
CASSRLLASQQFF
>TRBV12-3/TRBV12-4|.|TRBJ1-1
CASSRHGGGTTEAFF
>TRBV7-9|.|TRBJ1-1
CASKGNKRRVGDTEAFF
>TRBV3-1|.|TRBJ1-3
CASTGLAGNTIYF
>TRBV14|.|TRBJ2-5
CASSQVVRGGWETQYF
>TRBV5-1|.|TRBJ2-6
CASSLGDGRSGANVLTF
>TRBV7-2|.|TRBJ1-3
CASSISTLSGNTIYF
>TRBV5-1|TRBD1|TRBJ1-2
CASSLPGQVPYGYTF
>TRBV7-3|.|TRBJ1-6
CASSVWTASGTYNSPLHF
>TRBV12-3/TRBV12-4|.|TRBJ1-2
CASSLGNYGYTF
>TRBV5-1|.|TRBJ2-1
CASSSGGSGTGYDEQFF
>TRBV4-2|.|TRBJ1-3
CASSQSPTGTFLSSGNTIYF
>TRBV19|.|TRBJ1-1
CASSNKGNTEAFF
>TRBV2|.|TRBJ1-1
CASNKARQTPEAFF
>TRBV10-3|.|TRBJ1-1
CAIRQRLDTEAFF
>TRBV11-2|.|TRBJ2-4
CASSLVLVAKNIQYF
>TRBV7-2|TRBD2|TRBJ2-1
CASSTRTSGGADEQFF
>TRBV12-3/TRBV12-4|.|TRBJ2-7
CASRTGSSYEQYF
>TRBV5-1|.|TRBJ2-7
CASSLAFLASSYEQYF
>TRBV18|TRBD1|TRBJ2-7
CASSPGTGGWYEQYF
>TRBV6-2/TRBV6-3|TRBD2|TRBJ2-1
CATTASWGSGGRYNEQFF
>TRBV5-6|.|TRBJ2-2
CASSLGPNTGELFF
>TRBV4-1|.|TRBJ1-2
CASSQDPNRDYGYTF
>TRBV2|.|TRBJ1-6
CASSVWVGNSPLHF
>TRBV6-2/TRBV6-3|.|TRBJ2-7
CASTMMSRQTYEQYF
>TRBV19|.|TRBJ2-1
CASSIEPGTLYNEQFF
>TRBV29-1|.|TRBJ1-5
CSVRGERNQPQHF